This T cell receptor beta chain was observed in a study of cytomegalovirus exposure and HLA in healthy donors (dated by TCRdb to the late 2010s). Context from the whole study: In an earlier analysis of around 540 of the donors, less than 350 Gb of sequence data and 100 million or so unique TCR beta sequences from 150 million to 200 million T cells were reported. To predict cytomegalovirus infection status, the study brought together high-throughput TCR immunosequencing, statistical association of individual TCRs with disease status, and machine learning. A later genetic analysis took genome-wide SNP genotypes for about three fifths of the roughly 670 donors and used that subset as a discovery cohort. A separate validation cohort of 90 to 150 different subjects was used in addition to the approximately 700-subject first cohort. The number of donors typed differed by locus, with roughly 629-640 for A, B, C, DRB1 and DQB1, 522 for DQA1, under 610 for DPA1, and under 490 for DPB1. Four or five DR-DQ haplotypes were treated as single units for association and clustering because of strong linkage in the cohort. The study aimed to test whether signatures of past pathogen exposure could be identified by cataloging public T cell receptors. Among about 390 genotyped donors of the cohort, an average of roughly 240,000 unique TCR beta nucleotide sequences were sequenced per donor, roughly a sixth of them non-productive. An early release that covered about 600 HLA-typed donors contained around 330 gigabases of sequencing data and tens of millions of unique TCR sequences. Of the roughly 400 genotyped donors, around 81% fell in the genetic ancestry cluster associated with self-reported Caucasian donors. Using immunosequencing, the study profiled T cell repertoires from fewer than 700 subjects and related those repertoires to cytomegalovirus serostatus. In the later analysis, no new phenotypic data were used to find candidate immune exposures; instead, reliance was placed on TCR beta sequences and their occurrence across donors. Donor age, sex, ethnicity and CMV serostatus were compiled alongside the repertoire data. To decide whether each TCR beta V gene segment behaved as functional or pseudogenic, an earlier analysis of some 540 of the donors relied on high-throughput TCR beta sequencing. HLA typing covered class I and class II loci at four-digit resolution. All discovery cohort repertoires had been generated using a single sequencing platform. A later analysis re-examined previously published TCR beta repertoires from several hundred donors and added high-resolution HLA genotyping to investigate patterns of TCR occurrence. What the research found in general, with its limitations: The cohort was sequenced for TCR beta chains only, and without alpha or paired-chain data the features that could be detected were limited. In a later genetic analysis, a missense DCLRE1C variant was associated with V-gene and J-gene trimming of TCR beta chains, and the association was replicated in an independent cohort. In a later analysis, HLA-associated TCR beta chains showed more clonal expansion and lower generation probabilities than non-associated chains that were equally common. Sequencing depth was assumed to be roughly uniform across donors in the presence/absence analyses, though that assumption may not hold. Cytomegalovirus status was reported to be diagnosed by the classifier with high specificity and sensitivity in both the original and validation cohorts. Linkage disequilibrium might explain the correlated functional status among segregating V segments, but an unknown experimental factor could not be ruled out. Because HLA typing was unavailable for some donors at each locus, only the typed subset was used in association tests. A later analysis found that TCR association rates varied across HLA loci, with DRB1 alleles showing the most associated TCRs and HLA-C alleles the fewest. A later analysis associated about 17,000 TCR beta sequences with specific HLA alleles at a false discovery rate of 0.05. Several of the top co-occurrence clusters appeared to be linked to parvovirus B19, influenza, CMV and Epstein-Barr virus, according to a later analysis. A later genetic analysis reported fewer N-insertions in productive TCRs among donors in an Asian-associated ancestry cluster than the roughly 650-donor mean. A cluster of highly shared sequence variants was judged likely to represent a technical artifact of the sequencing pipeline. A few of the identified cytomegalovirus-associated TCR beta chains were confirmed in vitro to be specific for cytomegalovirus antigens. Some IMGT-functional V segments, including TRBV6-2 and TRBV6-3, could not be distinguished by the 87-base-pair reads and were therefore excluded. A further reported finding was that TCR beta sequences accurately predicted the HLA-A and HLA-B alleles for most subjects in the first cohort. Because counts were too low, approximately 18 rarely observed V segments, including chromosome 9 orphons, were excluded from the earlier analysis of some 590 of the donors. The study listed 170 or so TCR beta chains as associated with cytomegalovirus. The authors suggested that the approach could potentially be generalized to other disease states and immunological phenotypes. According to a later analysis, most CMV-associated TCR beta chains appeared to be HLA-restricted, and the HLA associations seemed to be driven largely by CMV exposure. Immune exposure information for the cohort was limited to CMV serostatus. In an earlier analysis of 587 of the donors, most TCR beta V segments appeared in productive rearrangements about 87% or about 30% of the time, broadly matching IMGT annotations. Assigning TCR associations to individual alleles was difficult when HLA alleles, especially DR and DQ, strongly co-occurred. Most TCR sequences were observed very rarely across donors, whereas some public TCRs were present in many individuals.

The cohort comprised some 730 healthy bone marrow donors. At the time of sampling, every cohort member was nominally healthy, though immune exposures that went unrecorded were likely present. The donor tested CMV seronegative and was one of the 352 seronegative cohort members. Every donor gave a peripheral blood sample, and the peripheral blood mononuclear cells from that sample were used for TCR beta sequencing. The Qiagen DNeasy Blood Extraction Kit was used to extract genomic DNA from the blood cell samples. Worth noting for this clone: Its antigen has not been determined. No much larger clone is present one base from it, and per-base qualities are unavailable.

The protocol used for the library was the immunoSEQ multiplex PCR assay. For the multiplex PCR, a mixture combining 60 forward primers for TCR Vbeta segments and 13 reverse primers for TCR Jbeta segments was used. The CDR3 region of rearranged TCR beta genes was amplified from genomic DNA by a multiplex PCR assay. On the Illumina HiSeq System, the amplified TCR beta libraries were sequenced as 87-base-pair reads. Per the authors' processing: Across the 500 to 700 repertoires, a later analysis counted some 80 million unique TCR beta chains, some 11 million of which were shared by at least two donors. A nearest-neighbor algorithm error-corrected the raw reads and collapsed the reads into unique sequences, merging closely related sequences to remove PCR and sequencing errors. Alignment of CDR3 sequences to IMGT reference sequences was used to assign V, D and J gene segments. Each retained sequence needed at least a six-nucleotide match to both a V gene segment and a J gene segment. A rearrangement was called productive if the CDR3 had no stop codons and remained in frame with V and J, and every other rearrangement was called non-productive. Following IMGT convention, CDR3 was defined as the stretch from the second conserved V-encoded cysteine to the conserved J-encoded phenylalanine. The earlier analysis of a few hundred of the donors excluded sequences that lacked an unambiguous match to a single V gene segment. An earlier analysis of just under 600 of the donors called V segments functional above 56.7% productive rearrangements and segregating when the between-donor standard deviation exceeded 5%. A statistical classification framework was built for diagnosing cytomegalovirus status from the catalog of TCR beta chain sequences. A later analysis assigned V and J genes by comparing TCR nucleotide sequences with IMGT/GENE-DB human TR gene sequences. The TCRdist pipeline was used in a later analysis to assign CDR3 sequences and most-parsimonious VDJ recombination scenarios. In a later analysis, every TCR beta chain was defined by the combination of its CDR3 amino acid sequence and its V-gene family, and reads without a unique V-gene family were dropped. To address suspected cross-contamination and a sequencing artifact, a later analysis removed 592 highly shared, low-generation-probability nucleotide sequences. For each public chain, a later analysis derived a clonal expansion index from normalized ranks of inferred template counts within each repertoire. In a later analysis, generation probabilities were computed using a VDJ recombination model fitted to out-of-frame rearrangements, and the results were checked against IGoR. In a later analysis, TCR-TCR, TCR-HLA and TCR-CMV co-occurrence was scored with hypergeometric tests, and a repertoire-size bias correction was applied to TCR pairs. False discovery rates were estimated in a later analysis by permuting HLA or CMV assignments 20 times. In a later analysis, co-occurring TCRs were grouped using DBSCAN, with TCRdist sequence similarity added in when clustering inside HLA-allele-positive subsets. Co-occurrence clustering excluded repertoires with fewer than 30,000 or more than 120,000 public chains, plus five with anomalous nucleotide sharing. The immuneACCESS repertoire file appears here via TCRdb, limited to in-frame rearrangements. These files lack a portion of the clones; in checked studies, under half of the deficit traces to unresolved V genes, and the cause of the others is not known. V and J calls plus clone size are reproduced from that table; the DNA served to infer D and trimming. The sample yields 110,000 to 150,000 clones; around 79% were counted once. Jointly, the top ten make up roughly 4.2% of the sample.

The CDR3, cysteine through phenylalanine, is 16 amino acids long. CDR3 DNA only is kept here, 48 bases in frame from base 1. Taken from the germline V gene, the CDR1 and CDR2 loops are SGDLS and YYNGEE. V and J are trimmed by 4 bases and 0 bases, and the gene matches miss 5 bases of the junction. The V gene is TRBV9 and the J gene is TRBJ1-1; TRBD1 fits 11 bases in the junction. The sequence was obtained from a male donor in good health and CMV-seronegative. Source material: PBMCs. Read as DNA, the sequence is TGTGCCAGCAGCCCAGGACAGGGGGCGCTGAACACTGAAGCTTTCTTT. The translation is CASSPGQGALNTEAFF.